This TCR beta chain was obtained from a study of radiation and T cells in renal cell carcinoma. Assay: immunoSEQ multiplex PCR; the TCRdb copy retains only in-frame clones and omits some. The data show approximately 150,000 clones, 83% seen once. Time point meaning: baseline pretreatment blood. This sample's treatment: 15 Gy SBRT to primary tumor, nephrectomy 4 weeks later. CDR3 length: 15 residues. Germline V gene sequence: CDR1 SGHTA, CDR2 FQGNSA. V lost 1 base and J 2 bases, leaving 10 bases between the germline ends. The V gene is TRBV7-2, the J gene TRBJ2-3; no clear D. The sequence came from a woman in her fifties or sixties with renal cell carcinoma. Sequenced here: blood, sampled from a patient whose treatment included radiotherapy and nephrectomy. The CDR3 loop is CASSLVGRDTDTQYF. The CDR3, as DNA: TGTGCCAGCAGCTTAGTGGGCAGAGACACAGATACGCAGTATTTT.